This T cell receptor beta chain was profiled in a study of cytomegalovirus exposure and HLA in healthy donors. The study, taken as a whole, reports: A subsequent analysis found that TCR clusters from the first cohort also tended to co-occur in the roughly 120 validation repertoires, with 94% of cluster scores above 0.

While the first cohort had some 700 subjects, the donors belonged to the separate validation cohort of over a hundred subjects. The CDR3 has 12 residues. Germline assignment: CDR1 MDHEN and CDR2 SYDVKM. V trimming: 8 bases; J trimming: 10 bases; junction bases outside the gene matches: 8. Only one count was recorded for this clone. Antigen: not known. Measured with immunoSEQ multiplex PCR; TCRdb has only the in-frame clones, and not every one. The data hold more than 85,000 clones, with approximately 91% observed a single time. The clonotype originates from a woman aged 18 to 35 in good health and CMV-seronegative. This chain uses TRBV28 with TRBJ1-1, with TRBD1 matching 9 bases. Sequencing was carried out using PBMCs. CDR3 sequence reads: CASRDRVRGAFF. The CDR3 DNA reads TGTGCCAGCCGGGACAGGGTAAGAGGAGCTTTCTTT.